Each of the 10 T cell receptor beta chains below was sequenced from the same sample in a study of blood T cells in healthy people across ages. Combining a sample-barcoded 5' primer with a J-beta primer mix, a second PCR ran for 7 to 11 cycles. TCRdb analysed the 5' RACE reads with MiXCR anew, one entry per CDR3 protein. The sample yields over 550,000 distinct CDR3 sequences, about 30% seen once. The source material was blood. Source of these receptors: a woman of 80 years or more in good health.

The chain employs TRBV2 and TRBJ1-5; D uncertain. This CDR3 has 13 amino acids. Trimming removed 5 bases from V and 7 bases from J, with 12 bases in between. Per the germline V gene, CDR1 is SNHLY and CDR2 is FYNNEI. DNA of the CDR3: TGTGCCAGCAGTACCCAAAGTCAGCAGCCCCAGCATTTT. This encodes CASSTQSQQPQHF. Looking up the rest from reference TRBV2 and TRBJ1-5 gives the full variable domain: EPEVTQTPSHQVTQMGQEVILRCVPISNHLYFYWYRQILGQKVEFLVSFYNNEISEKSEIFDDQFSVERPDGSNFTLKIRSTKLEDSAMYFCASSTQSQQPQHFGDGTRLSIL.

In its sample, this clonotype was seen a few times. This may come from a read error, since a much larger clone is one base off. V usage is TRBV20-1 and J usage is TRBJ2-3, with D hard to call. This CDR3 spans 13 amino acids. V lost 4 bases and J 3 bases, leaving 11 bases between the germline ends. The germline V gene encodes CDR1 DFQATT and CDR2 SNEGSKA (reference sequence). The CDR3 reads CSAILRATDTQYF. The CDR3 DNA is TGCAGTGCTATTCTTAGAGCTACAGATACGCAGTATTTT.

This clonotype was observed a few times. The chain links TRBV20-1 to TRBJ2-1; 11 bases are shared with TRBD1. Per germline, CDR1 DFQATT and CDR2 SNEGSKA (reference sequence). The junction had 6 bases not matched to a gene; V was cut back by 1 base and J by 1 base. The CDR3 is made up of 17 amino acids. The CDR3: CSARGPGTGGSYNEQFF. CDR3 in DNA: TGCAGTGCTAGAGGACCCGGGACAGGGGGGTCCTACAATGAGCAGTTCTTC.

This clonotype has a count of ten or more. V gene TRBV12-3 or TRBV12-4 combines with J gene TRBJ1-5; D unclear. V lost 6 bases and J lost 0, with 12 bases in between. This CDR3 contains 15 residues. The CDR3 spells CASRSSGVSNQPQHF. As DNA, the CDR3 is TGTGCCAGCAGGTCCTCAGGAGTTAGCAATCAGCCCCAGCATTTT.

The gene calls are TRBV10-1 and TRBJ2-5; 14 nucleotides align to TRBD2. The J call may be in error: the DNA end matches TRBJ2-7 better. Germline assignment: CDR1 WNHNN and CDR2 SYGVQD (reference sequence). The CDR3 loop spans 16 amino acids. The CDR3 coding sequence is TGCGCCAGCAGTGACCCTTGGACTAGCGGGGGGTTCGAGCAGTACTTC. This codes for CASSDPWTSGGFEQYF.

This clonotype was detected ten times or more. The V and J genes are TRBV20-1 and TRBJ1-2; 7 nucleotides match TRBD1. V gave up 3 bases and J gave up 0 bases; unmatched junction bases: 7. The CDR3 has 15 residues. The germline CDR1 and CDR2 sequences are DFQATT and SNEGSKA (reference sequence). Here the CDR3 DNA reads TGCAGTGCTAGCCTTGGACAGGATCCTAACTATGGCTACACCTTC. Its protein product is CSASLGQDPNYGYTF.

This chain joins TRBV5-1 and TRBJ2-5; possible D gene TRBD1, 6 bases. Trimming pared 5 bases from V and 13 bases from J, leaving 27 bases between. The CDR3 covers 15 residues. Germline loops: CDR1 SGHRS, CDR2 YFSETQ. The CDR3 DNA reads TGCGCCAGCAGTGTCAAGGGGGTAGCGTTCAATGAGCGGTACTTC. Amino acid sequence: CASSVKGVAFNERYF. Full variable domain (outside the CDR3, taken from reference TRBV5-1 and TRBJ2-5): KAGVTQTPRYLIKTRGQQVTLSCSPISGHRSVSWYQQTPGQGLQFLFEYFSETQRNKGNFPGRFSGRQFSNSRSEMNVSTLELGDSALYLCASSVKGVAFNERYFGPGTRLLVL.

This chain joins TRBV12-3 or TRBV12-4 and TRBJ2-3; D may be TRBD1 (6 bases). The CDR3 is 15 residues long. The V end was cut by 1 base, the J end by 15 bases, with 23 bases between. The CDR3 reads CASSLGGLRADTEYF. CDR3 DNA: TGTGCCAGCAGTTTAGGGGGGCTAAGAGCAGATACGGAATATTTT.

There are many counts of this clonotype. The J gene is TRBJ1-2, the V gene TRBV5-1, with D possibly TRBD1 on 5 matching bases. V was trimmed by 5 bases and J by 8 bases, leaving 13 bases between them. CDR3 length: 12 residues. Germline V gene data show CDR1 as SGHRS and CDR2 as YFSETQ. CDR3 amino acids: CASSPGGTGYTF. In DNA form, the CDR3 reads TGCGCCAGCAGTCCGGGCGGGACCGGCTACACCTTC.

V usage is TRBV20-1 and J usage is TRBJ1-2; TRBD1 matches at 9 bases. This CDR3 spans 14 amino acids. Germline-derived CDR1 and CDR2 are DFQATT and SNEGSKA (reference sequence). V gave up 4 bases and J gave up 5 bases; unmatched junction bases: 8. Here the CDR3 DNA reads TGCAGTGCTAACTCGGGACAGGGCGTTTATGGCTACACCTTC. Its protein product is CSANSGQGVYGYTF.